Presented here are 32 T cell receptor beta chains from one specimen sequenced in a study of technical replicates of blood from a few donors. Libraries were prepared by immunoSEQ multiplex PCR; TCRdb keeps only in-frame clonotypes and omits some of them. The sample lists approximately 85,000 clones, under 95% seen once, with around 0.27% in the top ten. Sequences were obtained from T cells isolated from PBMCs. These receptors were taken from a human donor in good health.

The chain links TRBV28 to TRBJ2-5; TRBD2 might be the D (5 bases). Trimming pared 2 bases from V and 2 bases from J, leaving 12 bases between. The V gene's germline CDR1 is MDHEN and CDR2 SYDVKM. This CDR3 contains 15 residues. The CDR3 spells CASSLATAAQETQYF. CDR3 nucleotides: TGTGCCAGCAGTTTAGCCACAGCGGCTCAAGAGACCCAGTACTTC.

The chain is built from TRBV18 and TRBJ2-3, with TRBD2 matching over 13 bases. The ends lost 3 bases at V and 5 bases at J; junction bases unmatched: 2. This CDR3 is 15 amino acids long. Germline V CDR1 and CDR2: KGHSH, LQKENI. CDR3 DNA: TGTGCCAGCTCACCTCGACTAGCGGGAGGAGATACGCAGTATTTT. Translating gives CASSPRLAGGDTQYF. The full variable domain, rest sourced from reference TRBV18 and TRBJ2-3, is NAGVMQNPRHLVRRRGQEARLRCSPMKGHSHVYWYRQLPEEGLKFMVYLQKENIIDESGMPKERFSAEFPKEGPSILRIQQVVRGDSAAYFCASSPRLAGGDTQYFGPGTRLTVL.

The chain combines TRBV7-6 with TRBJ2-7; D possibly corresponds to TRBD1 (5 bases). V lost 4 bases and J 3 bases, leaving 16 bases between the germline ends. Germline V gene sequence: CDR1 SGHVS, CDR2 FNYEAQ. This CDR3 is built from 15 residues. CDR3: CASSSYGGRDYEQYF. The CDR3 coding sequence is TGTGCCAGCAGCTCTTACGGCGGCAGGGACTACGAGCAGTACTTC.

This clone was seen just once. V is TRBV11-3 and J is TRBJ2-3; possibly TRBD2 for D (5 bases). Trimming removed 4 bases at V and 0 bases at J, with 14 bases between. Per germline, CDR1 SGHNT and CDR2 YENEEA. The CDR3 has 16 amino acids. The CDR3 DNA is TGTGCCAGCAGCTCCCAAGGCGGGCGAAGCACAGATACGCAGTATTTT. Its translation: CASSSQGGRSTDTQYF.

The chain recombines TRBV15 with TRBJ2-5; 7 positions agree with TRBD2. Germline lookup yields CDR1 LNHNV and CDR2 YYDKDF (reference sequence). The trim removed 4 bases at V and 4 bases at J, leaving 12 bases unmatched. This CDR3 has 16 residues. Here the CDR3 DNA reads TGTGCCACCAGCACCCGACGGGAGACTAGCTCAGAGACCCAGTACTTC. It encodes CATSTRRETSSETQYF.

The gene calls are TRBV11-2 and TRBJ2-1; D may be TRBD2 (5 bases). CDR3 size: 16 residues. The germline CDR1 and CDR2 sequences are SGHAT and FQNNGV. With 2 bases removed from V and 4 bases from J, the gap between germline ends came to 15 bases. CDR3 in amino acids: CASSLTRGTRYNEQFF. CDR3 bases: TGTGCCAGCAGCTTAACCCGGGGAACGCGTTACAATGAGCAGTTCTTC. The entire variable domain, with the rest obtained from reference TRBV11-2 and TRBJ2-1, is as follows: EAGVAQSPRYKIIEKRQSVAFWCNPISGHATLYWYQQILGQGPKLLIQFQNNGVVDDSQLPKDRFSAERLKGVDSTLKIQPAKLEDSAVYLCASSLTRGTRYNEQFFGPGTRLTVL.

The J gene is TRBJ2-2, the V gene TRBV4-1; tentative D call: TRBD2 (5 bases). The V gene's germline CDR1 is MGHRA and CDR2 YSYEKL. V was clipped by 1 base and J by 4 bases, with 10 bases between them. This CDR3 contains 15 residues. The CDR3 DNA sequence: TGCGCCAGCAGCCAAGGGATCGGAGGCACCGGGGAGCTGTTTTTT. Its protein product is CASSQGIGGTGELFF.

This rearrangement joins TRBV30 to TRBJ2-7; D gene ambiguous. The CDR3 has 13 residues. From germline, CDR1 is GTSNPN and CDR2 SVGIG (reference sequence). Between the trimmed V and J ends, which lost 2 bases and 4 bases, there was a span of 12 bases. CDR3 loop: CAWSPGIRYEQYF. CDR3 coding DNA: TGTGCCTGGAGTCCTGGTATTCGGTACGAGCAGTACTTC.

The chain is built from TRBV4-1 and TRBJ2-7; possibly TRBD2 for D (7 bases). CDR3 length: 14 amino acids. Germline CDR1 MGHRA, CDR2 YSYEKL. Between the trimmed V and J ends, which lost 4 bases and 6 bases, there was a span of 16 bases. The CDR3 reads CASSLAGGRAEQYF. The CDR3 DNA is TGCGCCAGCAGCCTGGCCGGGGGGCGAGCCGAGCAGTACTTC.

The gene calls are TRBV7-9 and TRBJ2-7; maybe TRBD2 (7 bases). The germline V gene encodes CDR1 SEHNR and CDR2 FQNEAQ (reference sequence). V lost 3 bases to trimming and J lost 6 bases, with 12 bases between them. The CDR3 spans 13 residues. CDR3 in DNA: TGTGCCAGCAGCTTTGCGGGGGCAGGCGAGCAGTACTTC. This translates into CASSFAGAGEQYF.

The J gene is TRBJ1-1, the V gene TRBV6-5; D unclear. Germline CDR1 is MNHEY and CDR2 is SVGAGI. Trimming cost V 6 bases and J 5 bases, with 10 bases left between them. This CDR3 comprises 12 residues. Here the CDR3 DNA reads TGTGCCAGCAGGGGCGCGGGGACTGAAGCTTTCTTT. Translated, it gives CASRGAGTEAFF.

The chain has TRBV6-6 and TRBJ2-1; possibly TRBD1 for D (6 bases). The CDR3 sequence is 12 residues long. The germline V gene encodes CDR1 MNHNY and CDR2 SVGAGI (reference sequence). Trimming cost V 7 bases and J 10 bases, with 14 bases left between them. The CDR3 region has the DNA TGTGCCAGCAACAAAGACGGGACAGAGCAGTTCTTC. Protein sequence: CASNKDGTEQFF.

The chain has TRBV11-2 and TRBJ1-2; D gene uncertain. V lost 4 bases and J lost 3, with 15 bases in between. The CDR3 has 15 amino acids. In germline, CDR1 is SGHAT, CDR2 FQNNGV. DNA for the CDR3: TGTGCCAGCAGCTCGGAAGCGGGTGATGACTATGGCTACACCTTC. This encodes CASSSEAGDDYGYTF.

The chain recombines TRBV6-5 with TRBJ1-2; 9 nucleotides line up with TRBD1. The V and J ends lost 2 bases and 6 bases, in that order; junction bases with no gene match: 7. This CDR3 region has 15 residues. Germline CDR1 and CDR2: MNHEY and SVGAGI. Here the CDR3 reads CASSYPGQGFDGYTF. The CDR3 DNA sequence: TGTGCCAGCAGTTACCCGGGACAGGGCTTTGATGGCTACACCTTC.

The chain links TRBV28 to TRBJ1-4; 10 bases match TRBD1. Germline V gene sequence: CDR1 MDHEN, CDR2 SYDVKM. The length of the CDR3 is 15 residues. V shed 6 bases and J 8 bases; nucleotides not matched to a gene: 9. The CDR3 DNA follows: TGTGCCAGCAGGGGGTCGGACAGGGGGAGGGAAAAACTGTTTTTT. Translating gives CASRGSDRGREKLFF.

The chain recombines TRBV10-2 with TRBJ1-5; 9 bases line up with TRBD1. The CDR3 loop spans 14 amino acids. With 6 bases clipped from V and 6 bases from J, the junction kept 6 bases outside the gene matches. Germline V lookup: CDR1 WSHSY, CDR2 SAAADI. The CDR3: CASSGTGLGQPQHF. The DNA of the CDR3 is TGCGCCAGCAGCGGGACAGGGTTGGGTCAGCCCCAGCATTTT.

This clone has a single count. In DNA, the CDR3 is TGTGCCAGCAGTCTCGACGGGACTACATACAATGAGCAGTTCTTC. The encoded protein is CASSLDGTTYNEQFF. The chain recombines TRBV28 with TRBJ2-1, with 7 nucleotides matching TRBD2. Per the germline V gene, CDR1 is MDHEN and CDR2 is SYDVKM. The CDR3 totals 15 residues. V lost 5 bases and J lost 4; bases outside the gene matches: 8.

The chain links TRBV14 to TRBJ2-7; the match to TRBD2 covers 7 bases. V lost 3 bases and J lost 5; bases outside the gene matches: 16. Per the germline V gene, CDR1 is SGHDN and CDR2 is FVKESK. The CDR3 loop spans 17 amino acids. CDR3 amino acids: CASSHGPLGLAVHEQYF. DNA of the CDR3: TGTGCCAGCAGCCATGGACCCCTTGGGCTAGCGGTCCACGAGCAGTACTTC.

The CDR3 sequence: CASAPSQTSGFLNEQFF. In nucleotides, the CDR3 is TGTGCCAGCGCTCCCTCCCAGACTAGCGGATTTTTGAATGAGCAGTTCTTC. The gene calls are TRBV19 and TRBJ2-1, with TRBD2 identical over 9 bases. J was trimmed by 7 bases and V by 9 bases; bases with no gene match: 19. The CDR3 has 17 amino acids. Germline V CDR1 and CDR2: LNHDA, SQIVND (reference sequence).

V gene TRBV7-2 combines with J gene TRBJ2-1, with D perhaps TRBD2 (5 bases). This CDR3 region has 15 residues. Trimming pared 1 base from V and 2 bases from J, leaving 9 bases between. CDR1 SGHTA and CDR2 FQGNSA come from the germline V gene. The CDR3 nucleotides are TGTGCCAGCAGCTTAGATTCCGGGACCTACAATGAGCAGTTCTTC. This gives the protein CASSLDSGTYNEQFF.

The chain links TRBV6-5 to TRBJ2-5, with TRBD2 identical over 7 bases. The germline CDR1 and CDR2 sequences are MNHEY and SVGAGI. The CDR3 totals 14 residues. With 5 bases clipped from V and 9 bases from J, the junction kept 12 bases outside the gene matches. In DNA form, the CDR3 reads TGTGCCAGCAGTCGGCTTGGGACTATCGATGCCCAGTACTTC. Protein sequence: CASSRLGTIDAQYF.

The chain joins TRBV5-1 to TRBJ1-1; D uncertain. V was pared by 8 bases and J by 1 base, with 12 bases between. CDR3 size: 13 residues. Germline V gene lookup returns CDR1 SGHRS and CDR2 YFSETQ. CDR3 in DNA: TGCGCCAGTCGTCCCCTAGGGAACACTGAAGCTTTCTTT. Translated, it gives CASRPLGNTEAFF.

The chain joins TRBV19 to TRBJ1-1, with 12 bases lining up with TRBD1. Germline CDR1 and CDR2: LNHDA and SQIVND (reference sequence). The CDR3 has 17 amino acids. The V gene end was trimmed by 5 bases and the J gene end by 5 bases; junction bases not matched to a gene: 12. This CDR3 is CASSLFGTGGALTEAFF. The DNA for the CDR3 is TGTGCCAGTAGTCTCTTTGGGACAGGGGGCGCGTTGACTGAAGCTTTCTTT.

Notes on this clone: One junction end does not reproduce the germline sequence, and a read error may be involved. The J gene is TRBJ1-1, the V gene TRBV14, with TRBD1 as a possible D gene (5 bases). Germline CDR1 is SGHDN and CDR2 is FVKESK. The length of the CDR3 is 12 residues. The CDR3 nucleotides read TGTGCCAGCAGCCCCGGGTCGACAGTGAGGATCTTT. Amino acid sequence: CASSPGSTVRIF.

The rearrangement uses TRBV7-3 and TRBJ2-1, with 10 bases lining up with TRBD2. Germline V gene lookup returns CDR1 SGHTA and CDR2 FQGTGA. J was trimmed by 7 bases and V by 1 base; bases with no gene match: 7. The length of the CDR3 is 16 residues. CDR3 protein: CASSLSGSGGANEQFF. As DNA, the CDR3 is TGTGCCAGCAGCTTAAGCGGGAGCGGGGGGGCTAATGAGCAGTTCTTC.

The rearrangement links TRBV29-1 to TRBJ2-5; possibly TRBD2 for D (7 bases). The J call is uncertain, as TRBJ2-7 better fits the DNA end. The CDR3 is made up of 14 amino acids. Germline V CDR1 and CDR2: SQVTM, ANQGSEA. The CDR3 coding sequence is TGCAGCGTTGAAGTGGGAGGGGGAACCTACGAGCAGTACTTC. This sequence encodes CSVEVGGGTYEQYF.

The chain joins TRBV19 to TRBJ1-5, with D maybe TRBD1 (6 bases). Germline V lookup: CDR1 LNHDA, CDR2 SQIVND (reference sequence). Deletions cut 2 bases from V and 7 bases from J, with 15 bases between. CDR3 size: 15 residues. CDR3 DNA: TGTGCCAGTAGTATACAACGGGGGGCTAGGCAGCCCCAGCATTTT. It specifies CASSIQRGARQPQHF.

The V and J genes are TRBV7-2 and TRBJ1-1, with a weak D call TRBD1 (6 bases). Trimming pared 3 bases from V and 0 bases from J, leaving 11 bases between. Germline CDR1 and CDR2: SGHTA and FQGNSA. This CDR3 region has 15 residues. CDR3 nucleotide sequence: TGTGCCAGCAGCTTGTCGGGGGGCATGAACACTGAAGCTTTCTTT. Translated: CASSLSGGMNTEAFF.

This chain links TRBV5-1 with TRBJ2-3; 8 bases agree with TRBD2. The ends lost 4 bases at V and 3 bases at J; junction bases unmatched: 4. The CDR3 loop spans 14 amino acids. From germline, CDR1 is SGHRS and CDR2 YFSETQ. The CDR3 sequence is CASSRGGGTDTQYF. For the CDR3, the DNA is TGCGCCAGCAGCCGGGGGGGCGGTACAGATACGCAGTATTTT. Full variable domain (missing parts from reference TRBV5-1 and TRBJ2-3): KAGVTQTPRYLIKTRGQQVTLSCSPISGHRSVSWYQQTPGQGLQFLFEYFSETQRNKGNFPGRFSGRQFSNSRSEMNVSTLELGDSALYLCASSRGGGTDTQYFGPGTRLTVL.

This sequence joins TRBV2 and TRBJ1-2, with 9 bases fitting TRBD1. The J segment lost 4 bases and the V segment lost 6 bases, leaving 6 bases of the junction unmatched. This CDR3 is 14 amino acids long. Germline assignment: CDR1 SNHLY and CDR2 FYNNEI. The CDR3 sequence is CASRGGQGPYGYTF. CDR3 DNA: TGTGCCAGCAGGGGAGGACAGGGGCCCTATGGCTACACCTTC.

V and J are TRBV30 and TRBJ2-3, with TRBD2 identical over 12 bases. This CDR3 has 15 amino acids. J was trimmed by 6 bases and V by 3 bases; bases with no gene match: 7. CDR1 and CDR2 (germline): GTSNPN, SVGIG (reference sequence). The CDR3 region has the DNA TGTGCCTGGAGCCGGACTAGCGGGGCCCAGGATACGCAGTATTTT. It specifies CAWSRTSGAQDTQYF.

V and J are TRBV2 and TRBJ1-2, with TRBD1 matching 7 bases. V lost 4 bases and J lost 6; bases outside the gene matches: 8. The CDR3 length is 14 residues. Germline lookup yields CDR1 SNHLY and CDR2 FYNNEI. CDR3 sequence: CASSVDRATHGYTF. In DNA, the CDR3 is TGTGCCAGCAGTGTTGACAGGGCGACGCATGGCTACACCTTC.